Shown below are 24 T cell receptor beta chains from a single sample sequenced in a study of early T cells in non-severe SARS-CoV-2 infection. TCRdb reanalysed the 5' RACE reads using MiXCR and keeps one entry per CDR3 protein. There are under 55,000 distinct CDR3 sequences in the sample; under 14% occur only once, and around a fifth lies in the top ten. Source material: whole blood. The source is an adult who was a healthcare worker with PCR-confirmed SARS-CoV-2 infection or an uninfected control (not recorded which).

The chain couples TRBV7-9 to TRBJ1-3; D perhaps matches TRBD1 (6 bases). CDR3 size: 15 residues. Germline loops: CDR1 SEHNR, CDR2 FQNEAQ (reference sequence). Trimming pared 5 bases from V and 0 bases from J, leaving 11 bases between. The CDR3 region is CASSPGATSGNTIYF. DNA of the CDR3: TGTGCCAGCAGCCCAGGGGCGACCTCTGGAAACACCATATATTTT.

The V and J genes are TRBV29-1 and TRBJ2-1; the match to TRBD2 covers 11 bases. Germline CDR1 is SQVTM and CDR2 is ANQGSEA. This CDR3 is built from 16 residues. Trimming cost V 5 bases and J 7 bases; bases outside gene matches: 13. CDR3 sequence (DNA): TGCAGCGTTTGTGCGGGGCTAGCGGGAGGCCCTAATGAGCAGTTCTTC. Its translation: CSVCAGLAGGPNEQFF.

Here the CDR3 reads CASSQRQHSNQPQHF. The CDR3 nucleotides are TGTGCCAGCAGCCAACGACAGCATAGCAATCAGCCCCAGCATTTT. The rearrangement links TRBV4-2 to TRBJ1-5; weak D call: TRBD1 (5 bases). Germline V gene data show CDR1 as LGHNA and CDR2 as YNFKEQ. The V and J ends lost 2 bases and 0 bases respectively, with 8 bases between them. The CDR3 runs to 15 residues.

This chain links TRBV7-9 with TRBJ2-7; a possible D gene is TRBD1 (6 bases). CDR1 and CDR2 (germline): SEHNR, FQNEAQ (reference sequence). Between the trimmed V and J ends, which lost 4 bases and 2 bases, there was a span of 12 bases. This CDR3 region has 14 residues. This CDR3 is CASSSRGGAYEQYF. The CDR3 bases are TGTGCCAGCAGCTCCCGTGGGGGCGCCTACGAGCAGTACTTC.

This clonotype was picked up many times. This CDR3 reads CASRWGYAYEQYF. The CDR3, as DNA: TGTGCCAGCAGGTGGGGATACGCCTACGAGCAGTACTTC. The chain links TRBV6-2 or TRBV6-3 to TRBJ2-7; D gene unclear. V lost 6 bases, J lost 2 bases, and 11 bases lay in between. CDR3 length: 13 amino acids. CDR1 and CDR2 (germline): MNHEY, SVGEGT.

This clonotype came up a few times. The genes are TRBV29-1 and TRBJ2-1, with D unclear. Trimming cost V 8 bases and J 9 bases, with 11 bases left between them. The CDR3 covers 10 residues. Per the germline V gene, CDR1 is SQVTM and CDR2 is ANQGSEA. The CDR3 DNA reads TGCAGCACCGTAGTTCTTGAGCAGTTCTTC. The encoded protein is CSTVVLEQFF.

This clonotype was found many times. V is TRBV9 and J is TRBJ1-3; D is undetermined. The CDR3 is 13 amino acids. Trimming shortened V by 0 bases and J by 5 bases, and 6 bases separated the two germline ends. In germline, CDR1 is SGDLS, CDR2 YYNGEE. The CDR3: CASSVGDRNTIYF. The CDR3 DNA follows: TGTGCCAGCAGCGTAGGGGATCGAAACACCATATATTTT.

This clonotype was counted many times. The chain uses TRBV12-3 or TRBV12-4 and TRBJ2-1, with 10 nucleotides matching TRBD2. The CDR3 contains 16 residues. The ends lost 0 bases at V and 1 base at J; junction bases unmatched: 0. The CDR3 loop reads CASSLASGGSYNEQFF. CDR3 nucleotide sequence: TGTGCCAGCAGTTTAGCTAGCGGGGGGTCCTACAATGAGCAGTTCTTC.

This clonotype occurred many times. The CDR3 DNA reads TGCAGCGCAAAAGGGCCTAGCGCCGGTGCCCACACAGATACGCAGTATTTT. Translated: CSAKGPSAGAHTDTQYF. The chain uses TRBV29-1 and TRBJ2-3; D may be TRBD2 (6 bases). The V end lost 7 bases, the J end lost 2 bases, and 25 bases lay between the germline ends. In germline, CDR1 is SQVTM, CDR2 ANQGSEA. The CDR3 totals 17 residues.

Many counts were recorded for this clonotype. This CDR3 is CASSLERGPYEQYF. The CDR3 coding sequence is TGTGCCAGCAGCTTAGAACGGGGTCCCTACGAGCAGTACTTC. V gene TRBV7-2 combines with J gene TRBJ2-7; tentatively, D is TRBD2 (5 bases). The CDR3 covers 14 residues. Trimming cost V 1 base and J 2 bases, with 9 bases left between them. Germline V CDR1 and CDR2: SGHTA, FQGNSA.

This clonotype was detected many times. The chain recombines TRBV11-2 with TRBJ2-2; 7 bases line up with TRBD1. This CDR3 has 11 residues. Unmatched junction bases numbered 5, after V lost 6 bases and J lost 13 bases. The germline V gene has CDR1 SGHAT and CDR2 FQNNGV. CDR3 bases: TGTGCCAGCAGTCCCTACAGGGGGCTGTTTTTT. Protein product: CASSPYRGLFF.

This clonotype was found many times. One end of the junction does not line up with germline, which may come from a read error. The chain uses TRBV30 and TRBJ2-7; TRBD2 might be the D (5 bases). This CDR3 comprises 11 residues. Germline loops: CDR1 GTSNPN, CDR2 SVGIG (reference sequence). CDR3 in DNA: TGTGCCTGGACCCTCCTGCGGAGGCACCACTTC. Translated: CAWTLLRRHHF. Filled out from reference TRBV30 and TRBJ2-7, the complete variable domain reads SQTIHQWPATLVQPVGSPLSLECTVEGTSNPNLYWYRQAAGRGLQLLFYSVGIGQISSEVPQNLSASRPQDRQFILSSKKLLLSDSGFYLCAWTLLRRHHFGPGTRLTVT.

This rearrangement joins TRBV6-1 to TRBJ2-3; 9 bases align to TRBD1. This CDR3 is 15 amino acids long. J was trimmed by 9 bases and V by 6 bases; bases with no gene match: 13. CDR1 and CDR2 from the germline V gene are MNHNS and SASEGT. The CDR3 DNA reads TGTGCCAGCAGCTCCGGGACAGGGAGAGTGAGCACGCAGTATTTT. It encodes CASSSGTGRVSTQYF.

This clonotype appeared many times. This chain's CDR3 is CASSPHSTGNTEAFF. CDR3 coding DNA: TGTGCCAGCAGCCCACACTCGACAGGGAACACTGAAGCTTTCTTT. The genes are TRBV9 and TRBJ1-1; perhaps TRBD1 as D (6 bases). The germline V and J ends were trimmed by 4 bases and 1 base, with 14 bases remaining between them. Germline CDR1 SGDLS, CDR2 YYNGEE. The CDR3 totals 15 residues.

This clonotype was counted many times. This chain joins TRBV12-3 or TRBV12-4 and TRBJ2-7; no firm D call. This CDR3 has 12 amino acids. Trimming removed 6 bases from V and 5 bases from J, with 11 bases in between. In DNA, the CDR3 is TGTGCCAGCAGCCTCGTTAAGGACGAGCAGTACTTC. Amino acid sequence: CASSLVKDEQYF.

This clonotype has a handful of counts. V and J are TRBV6-5 and TRBJ2-7, with 7 bases that match TRBD2. CDR1 and CDR2 (germline): MNHEY, SVGAGI. J lost 4 bases, V lost 4 bases, and 1 base had no gene match. The CDR3 is made up of 12 amino acids. In nucleotides, the CDR3 is TGTGCCAGCAGTTCCGGGAGGTACGAGCAGTACTTC. This sequence encodes CASSSGRYEQYF.

This clonotype was detected only a few times. The chain links TRBV7-3 to TRBJ2-1; no clear D gene. Trimming pared 1 base from V and 6 bases from J, leaving 7 bases between. There are 13 residues in the CDR3. The germline V gene has CDR1 SGHTA and CDR2 FQGTGA. CDR3 bases: TGTGCCAGCAGCTTAAGGGATAGCAATGAGCAGTTCTTC. It encodes CASSLRDSNEQFF.

This clonotype showed up many times. The J gene is TRBJ1-5, the V gene TRBV30, with TRBD1 matching over 7 bases. There are 14 residues in the CDR3. The junction had 3 bases not matched to a gene; V was cut back by 1 base and J by 3 bases. Germline V gene data show CDR1 as GTSNPN and CDR2 as SVGIG (reference sequence). The CDR3 DNA sequence: TGTGCCTGGAGTGAGACAGGGAACAATCAGCCCCAGCATTTT. Translation: CAWSETGNNQPQHF.

This clonotype was seen many times. The chain links TRBV6-2 or TRBV6-3 to TRBJ2-3; 9 bases fit TRBD1. V trimming: 5 bases; J trimming: 4 bases; junction bases outside the gene matches: 10. The CDR3 consists of 16 residues. Germline-derived CDR1 and CDR2 are MNHEY and SVGEGT. As DNA, the CDR3 is TGTGCCAGCAGTCTCGAACAGGGGGCGCAGGCAGATACGCAGTATTTT. Its protein is CASSLEQGAQADTQYF.

This clonotype has at least ten counts. This chain uses TRBV18 with TRBJ2-1; 8 positions agree with TRBD2. J was trimmed by 5 bases and V by 10 bases; bases with no gene match: 25. Germline-derived CDR1 and CDR2 are KGHSH and LQKENI. CDR3 length: 19 residues. CDR3 nucleotide sequence: TGTGCCAACTCTCCTGGGATCGGATTAGCGGGACGTGGCAACAATGAGCAGTTCTTC. The encoded protein is CANSPGIGLAGRGNNEQFF.

This sequence joins TRBV6-5 and TRBJ2-5; perhaps TRBD2 as D (5 bases). CDR1 is MNHEY, CDR2 SVGAGI, per germline. Trimming stripped 6 bases from V and 5 bases from J, with 16 bases between. The CDR3 length is 14 residues. The CDR3, as DNA: TGTGCCAGCAGGGCCACTAGAGGCTTTGAGACCCAGTACTTC. Its translation: CASRATRGFETQYF.

This clonotype turned up a few times. The genes are TRBV11-2 and TRBJ2-1; TRBD2 matches at 7 bases. Germline assignment: CDR1 SGHAT and CDR2 FQNNGV. This CDR3 has 18 residues. V lost 1 base to trimming and J lost 4 bases; unmatched junction nucleotides: 13. CDR3 in amino acids: CASSLGPRIHSGYNEQFF. The CDR3 DNA reads as TGTGCCAGCAGCTTAGGCCCCCGTATCCATAGCGGGTACAATGAGCAGTTCTTC. The variable domain in full, completed from reference TRBV11-2 and TRBJ2-1, reads EAGVAQSPRYKIIEKRQSVAFWCNPISGHATLYWYQQILGQGPKLLIQFQNNGVVDDSQLPKDRFSAERLKGVDSTLKIQPAKLEDSAVYLCASSLGPRIHSGYNEQFFGPGTRLTVL.

This chain uses TRBV28 with TRBJ2-7, with D perhaps TRBD2 (6 bases). Trimming cost V 7 bases and J 0 bases, with 13 bases left between them. This CDR3 has 14 amino acids. Germline CDR1 is MDHEN and CDR2 is SYDVKM. CDR3 region: CASKDAGSSYEQYF. DNA of the CDR3: TGTGCCAGCAAGGATGCGGGGAGCTCCTACGAGCAGTACTTC.

The chain employs TRBV7-2 and TRBJ2-7, with TRBD1 identical over 7 bases. After removal of 4 bases from V and 5 bases from J, the junction contained 2 bases not matched to a gene. The CDR3 has 12 residues. The V gene's germline CDR1 is SGHTA and CDR2 FQGNSA. CDR3 residues: CASSSRGNEQYF. The CDR3 coding sequence is TGTGCCAGCAGCTCCAGGGGGAACGAGCAGTACTTC.